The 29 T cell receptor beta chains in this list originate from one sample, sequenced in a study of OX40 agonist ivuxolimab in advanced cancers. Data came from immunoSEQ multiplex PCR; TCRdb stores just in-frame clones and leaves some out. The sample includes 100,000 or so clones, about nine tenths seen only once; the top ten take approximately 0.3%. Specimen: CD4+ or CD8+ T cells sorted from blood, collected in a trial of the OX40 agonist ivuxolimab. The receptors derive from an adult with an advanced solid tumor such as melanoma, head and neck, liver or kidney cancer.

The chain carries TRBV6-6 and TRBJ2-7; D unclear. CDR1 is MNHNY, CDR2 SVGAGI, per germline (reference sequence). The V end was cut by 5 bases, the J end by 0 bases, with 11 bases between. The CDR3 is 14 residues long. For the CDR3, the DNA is TGTGCCAGCAGTCGGACGGAAGGCTCCTACGAGCAGTACTTC. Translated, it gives CASSRTEGSYEQYF.

CDR3 sequence reads: CASSQFGLAGRDTGANVLTF. DNA of the CDR3: TGTGCCAGCAGCCAATTCGGCCTAGCGGGCCGCGACACTGGGGCCAACGTCCTGACTTTC. The chain is built from TRBV14 and TRBJ2-6; 8 nucleotides line up with TRBD2. The CDR3 is 20 residues long. The trim removed 2 bases at V and 2 bases at J, leaving 14 bases unmatched. The germline gives CDR1 SGHDN, CDR2 FVKESK. Using reference TRBV14 and TRBJ2-6 for the parts outside the CDR3, the full variable domain is EAGVTQFPSHSVIEKGQTVTLRCDPISGHDNLYWYRRVMGKEIKFLLHFVKESKQDESGMPNNRFLAERTGGTYSTLKVQPAELEDSGVYFCASSQFGLAGRDTGANVLTFGAGSRLTVL.

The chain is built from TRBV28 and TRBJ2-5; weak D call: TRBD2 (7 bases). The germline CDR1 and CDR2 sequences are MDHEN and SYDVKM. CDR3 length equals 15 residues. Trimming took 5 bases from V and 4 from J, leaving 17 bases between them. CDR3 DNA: TGTGCCAGCAGTCTACCTAGGGGGGGCTTAGAGACCCAGTACTTC. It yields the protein CASSLPRGGLETQYF.

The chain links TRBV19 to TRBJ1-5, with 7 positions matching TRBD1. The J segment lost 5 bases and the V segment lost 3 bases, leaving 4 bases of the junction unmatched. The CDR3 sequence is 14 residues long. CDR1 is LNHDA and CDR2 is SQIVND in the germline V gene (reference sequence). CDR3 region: CASSITGVDQPQHF. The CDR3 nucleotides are TGTGCCAGTAGTATTACAGGGGTGGATCAGCCCCAGCATTTT.

Here the CDR3 reads CASSEAYRVAGANVLTF. The CDR3 DNA reads as TGTGCCAGCAGTGAAGCTTACAGGGTGGCTGGGGCCAACGTCCTGACTTTC. The V and J genes are TRBV2 and TRBJ2-6; possible D gene TRBD1, 6 bases. Trimming cost V 0 bases and J 2 bases, with 11 bases left between them. This CDR3 has 17 residues. Germline assignment: CDR1 SNHLY and CDR2 FYNNEI.

The DNA for the CDR3 is TGCGCCAGCAGCCAAGGCCCCTCTAGCCAAGAGACCCAGTACTTC. Its protein product is CASSQGPSSQETQYF. The chain combines TRBV4-3 with TRBJ2-5, with D unclear. CDR1 LGHNA and CDR2 YSLEER come from the germline V gene. This CDR3 contains 15 residues. With 1 base removed from V and 1 base from J, the gap between germline ends came to 10 bases.

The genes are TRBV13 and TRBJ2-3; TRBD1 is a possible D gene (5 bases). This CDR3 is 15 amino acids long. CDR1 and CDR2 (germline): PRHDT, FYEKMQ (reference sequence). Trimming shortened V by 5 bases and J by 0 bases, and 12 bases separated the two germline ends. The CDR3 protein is CASSPRVRSTDTQYF. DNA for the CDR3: TGTGCCAGCAGCCCCAGGGTACGGAGCACAGATACGCAGTATTTT.

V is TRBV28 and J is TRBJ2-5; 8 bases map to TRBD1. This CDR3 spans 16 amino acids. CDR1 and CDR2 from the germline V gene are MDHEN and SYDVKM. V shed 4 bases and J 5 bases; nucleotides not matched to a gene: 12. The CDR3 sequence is CASSSRWDRMGETQYF. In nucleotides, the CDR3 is TGTGCCAGCAGTTCCCGCTGGGACAGGATGGGGGAGACCCAGTACTTC.

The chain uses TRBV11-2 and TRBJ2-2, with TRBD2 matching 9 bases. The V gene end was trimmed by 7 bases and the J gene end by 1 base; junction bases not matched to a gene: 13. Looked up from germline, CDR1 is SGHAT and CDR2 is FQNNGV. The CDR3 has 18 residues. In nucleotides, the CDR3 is TGTGCCAGCATTCCCGGACTAGCGATGGGTGTGAACACCGGGGAGCTGTTTTTT. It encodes CASIPGLAMGVNTGELFF.

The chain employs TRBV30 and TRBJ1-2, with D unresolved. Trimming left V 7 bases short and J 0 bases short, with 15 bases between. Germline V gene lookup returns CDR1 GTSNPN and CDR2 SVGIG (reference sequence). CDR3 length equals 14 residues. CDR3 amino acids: CAFTGPTPNYGYTF. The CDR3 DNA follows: TGTGCCTTTACCGGGCCGACTCCTAACTATGGCTACACCTTC.

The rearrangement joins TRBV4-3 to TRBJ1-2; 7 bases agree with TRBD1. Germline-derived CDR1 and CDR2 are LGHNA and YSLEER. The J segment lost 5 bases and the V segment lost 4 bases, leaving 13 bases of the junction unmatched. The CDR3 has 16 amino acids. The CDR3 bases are TGCGCCAGCAGCCTCAAACTCGGACAGGTTGGGTATGGCTACACCTTC. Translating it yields CASSLKLGQVGYGYTF.

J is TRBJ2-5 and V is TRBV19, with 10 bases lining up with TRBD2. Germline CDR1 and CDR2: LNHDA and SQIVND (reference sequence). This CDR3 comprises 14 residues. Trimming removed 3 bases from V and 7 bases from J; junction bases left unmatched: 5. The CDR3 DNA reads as TGTGCCAGTAGTATTCTAGCGGGAGAGGGGACCCAGTACTTC. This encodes CASSILAGEGTQYF. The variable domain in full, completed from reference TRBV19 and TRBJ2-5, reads DGGITQSPKYLFRKEGQNVTLSCEQNLNHDAMYWYRQDPGQGLRLIYYSQIVNDFQKGDIAEGYSVSREKKESFPLTVTSAQKNPTAFYLCASSILAGEGTQYFGPGTRLLVL.

The CDR3 spells CASSQDRRARNTEAFF. The CDR3 DNA is TGCGCCAGCAGCCAAGATAGGAGGGCGAGGAACACTGAAGCTTTCTTT. This chain connects TRBV4-3 to TRBJ1-1, with no clear D. The CDR3 runs 16 residues. Trimming cost V 0 bases and J 1 base, with 12 bases left between them. In germline, CDR1 is LGHNA, CDR2 YSLEER.

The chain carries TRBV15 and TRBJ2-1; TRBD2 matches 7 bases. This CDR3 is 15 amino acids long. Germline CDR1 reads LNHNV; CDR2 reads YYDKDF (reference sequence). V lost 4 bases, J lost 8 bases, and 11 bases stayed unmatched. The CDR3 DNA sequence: TGTGCCACCAGCACCACCCCCGGGGGGTATGATGAGCAGTTCTTC. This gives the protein CATSTTPGGYDEQFF.

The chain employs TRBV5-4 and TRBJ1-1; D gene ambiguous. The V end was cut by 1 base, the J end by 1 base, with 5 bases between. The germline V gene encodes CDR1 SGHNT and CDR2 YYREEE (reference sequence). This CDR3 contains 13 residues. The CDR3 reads CASSLTWNTEAFF. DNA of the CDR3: TGTGCCAGCAGCTTGACATGGAACACTGAAGCTTTCTTT.

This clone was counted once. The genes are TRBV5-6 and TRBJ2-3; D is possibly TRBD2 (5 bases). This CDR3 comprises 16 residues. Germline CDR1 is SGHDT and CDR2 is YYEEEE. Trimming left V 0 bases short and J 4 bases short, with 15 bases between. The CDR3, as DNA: TGTGCCAGCAGCTTGGCTCGAGGACTCGGACCAGATACGCAGTATTTT. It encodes CASSLARGLGPDTQYF.

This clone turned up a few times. This CDR3 is CASSIEGLSYEQYF. The CDR3 nucleotides read TGTGCCAGTAGTATAGAGGGTCTCTCCTACGAGCAGTACTTC. The rearrangement links TRBV19 to TRBJ2-7; D uncertain. This CDR3 is 14 amino acids long. Trimming pared 0 bases from V and 0 bases from J, leaving 6 bases between. Germline CDR1 and CDR2: LNHDA and SQIVND (reference sequence).

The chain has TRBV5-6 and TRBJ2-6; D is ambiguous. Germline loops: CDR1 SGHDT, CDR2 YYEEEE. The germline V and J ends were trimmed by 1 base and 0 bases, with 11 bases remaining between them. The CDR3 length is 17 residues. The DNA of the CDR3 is TGTGCCAGCAGCTTGTCTCGTCTAAGCTCTGGGGCCAACGTCCTGACTTTC. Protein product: CASSLSRLSSGANVLTF.

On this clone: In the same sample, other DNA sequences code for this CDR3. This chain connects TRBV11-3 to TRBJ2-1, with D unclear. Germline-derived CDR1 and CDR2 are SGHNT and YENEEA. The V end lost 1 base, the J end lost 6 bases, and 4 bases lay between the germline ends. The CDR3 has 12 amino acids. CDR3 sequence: CASSLVGNEQFF. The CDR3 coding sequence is TGTGCCAGCAGCTTAGTAGGCAATGAGCAGTTCTTC.

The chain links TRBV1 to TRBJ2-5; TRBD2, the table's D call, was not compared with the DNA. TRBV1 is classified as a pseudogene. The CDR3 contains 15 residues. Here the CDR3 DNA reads TGCACCAGCAGTCGTGCAGGACTCCCCCAAGAGACCCAGTACTTC. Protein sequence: CTSSRAGLPQETQYF.

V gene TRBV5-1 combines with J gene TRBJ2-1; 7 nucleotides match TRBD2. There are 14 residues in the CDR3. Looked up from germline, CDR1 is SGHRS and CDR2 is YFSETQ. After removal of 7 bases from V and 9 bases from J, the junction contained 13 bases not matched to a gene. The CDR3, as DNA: TGCGCCAGCCGGCTAGCGGAGCCCCTGGGTGAGCAGTTCTTC. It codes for CASRLAEPLGEQFF.

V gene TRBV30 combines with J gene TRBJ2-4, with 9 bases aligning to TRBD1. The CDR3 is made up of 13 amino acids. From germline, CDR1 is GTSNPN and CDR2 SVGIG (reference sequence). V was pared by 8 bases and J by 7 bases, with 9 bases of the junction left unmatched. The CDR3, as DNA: TGTGCCACAGGGGGCTTAGCAGCCAACATTCAGTACTTC. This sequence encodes CATGGLAANIQYF.

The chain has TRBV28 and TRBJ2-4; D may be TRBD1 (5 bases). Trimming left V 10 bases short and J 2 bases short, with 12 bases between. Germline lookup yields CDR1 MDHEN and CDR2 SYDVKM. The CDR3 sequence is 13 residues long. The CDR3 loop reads CAKVRGSKNIQYF. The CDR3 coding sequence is TGTGCCAAAGTAAGGGGTTCCAAAAACATTCAGTACTTC.

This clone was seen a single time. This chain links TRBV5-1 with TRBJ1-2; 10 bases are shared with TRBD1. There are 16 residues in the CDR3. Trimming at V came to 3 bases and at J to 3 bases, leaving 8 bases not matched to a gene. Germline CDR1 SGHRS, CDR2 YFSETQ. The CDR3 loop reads CASSSDRGKSDYGYTF. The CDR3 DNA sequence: TGCGCCAGCAGCTCGGACAGGGGGAAGTCGGACTATGGCTACACCTTC.

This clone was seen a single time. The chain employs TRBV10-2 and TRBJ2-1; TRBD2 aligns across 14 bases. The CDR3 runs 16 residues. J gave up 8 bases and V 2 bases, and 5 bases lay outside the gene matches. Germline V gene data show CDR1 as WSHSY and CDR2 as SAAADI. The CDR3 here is CASSEPGTSGSDEQFF. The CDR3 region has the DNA TGCGCCAGCAGTGAGCCGGGGACTAGCGGGAGTGATGAGCAGTTCTTC.

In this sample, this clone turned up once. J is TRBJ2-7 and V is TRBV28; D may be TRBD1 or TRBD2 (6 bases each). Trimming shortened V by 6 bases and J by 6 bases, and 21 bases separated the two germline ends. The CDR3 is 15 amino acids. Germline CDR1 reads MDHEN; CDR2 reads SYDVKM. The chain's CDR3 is CASSLMGGSVREQYF. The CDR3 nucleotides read TGTGCCAGCAGCTTAATGGGGGGCTCGGTGCGCGAGCAGTACTTC. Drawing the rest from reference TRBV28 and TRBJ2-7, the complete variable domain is DVKVTQSSRYLVKRTGEKVFLECVQDMDHENMFWYRQDPGLGLRLIYFSYDVKMKEKGDIPEGYSVSREKKERFSLILESASTNQTSMYLCASSLMGGSVREQYFGPGTRLTVT.

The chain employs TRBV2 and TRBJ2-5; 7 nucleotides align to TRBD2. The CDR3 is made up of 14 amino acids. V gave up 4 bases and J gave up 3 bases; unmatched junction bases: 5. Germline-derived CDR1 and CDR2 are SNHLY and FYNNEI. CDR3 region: CASSVFLAEETQYF. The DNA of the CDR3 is TGTGCCAGCAGTGTTTTTCTAGCGGAAGAGACCCAGTACTTC.

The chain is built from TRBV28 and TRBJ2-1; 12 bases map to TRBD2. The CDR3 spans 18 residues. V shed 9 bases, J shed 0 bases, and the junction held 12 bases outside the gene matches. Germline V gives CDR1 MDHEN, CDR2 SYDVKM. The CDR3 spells CARIRGLAGPHSYNEQFF. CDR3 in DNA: TGTGCCAGAATCAGAGGACTAGCGGGGCCCCACTCCTACAATGAGCAGTTCTTC.

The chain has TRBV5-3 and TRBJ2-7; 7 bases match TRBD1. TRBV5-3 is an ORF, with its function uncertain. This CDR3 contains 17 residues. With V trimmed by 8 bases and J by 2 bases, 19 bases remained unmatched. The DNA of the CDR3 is TGTGCCAGCACCACATCTCCTCACCCGGGACAGCCCTACGAGCAGTACTTC. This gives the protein CASTTSPHPGQPYEQYF.